This T cell receptor (beta chain) was captured in a study of blood T cell repertoires in COVID-19. Per germline, CDR1 MGHRA and CDR2 YSYEKL. Trimming removed 3 bases at V and 1 base at J, with 13 bases between. CDR3 length equals 16 residues. The method was immunoSEQ multiplex PCR; TCRdb's version includes in-frame clones alone and lacks a portion of them. The sample holds roughly 400,000 clones, roughly 84% seen once. This receptor was identified in a woman younger than 35 who had been exposed to COVID-19. This chain uses TRBV4-1 with TRBJ1-3, with D hard to call. The sequenced sample was PBMCs or T cells enriched from blood (not recorded which). CDR3 sequence: CASSQVTARSGNTIYF. The CDR3 DNA sequence: TGCGCCAGCAGCCAGGTCACAGCCCGATCTGGAAACACCATATATTTT.